The next 16 T cell receptor beta chains were all read from a single sample in a study of monozygotic twins with inflammatory bowel disease (dated by TCRdb to the late 2010s). Receptor amplification or capture employed 5' RACE. TCRdb names Illumina HiSeq 2500 as the instrument used. TCRdb reanalyzed the reads, keeping one entry per CDR3 protein sequence and omitting DNA. The data table for this sample lists some 83,000 distinct CDR3 sequences. Together, the top ten hold 7.4% of the sample. Sequenced input: blood. The receptors shown here come from a human donor with ulcerative colitis or Crohn's disease, or a healthy co-twin of an affected twin (not recorded which).

The chain uses TRBV24-1 and TRBJ2-2; the D gene TCRdb calls, TRBD1, cannot be checked with no DNA. The CDR3 runs to 16 residues. CDR1 and CDR2 (germline): KGHDR, SFDVKD. The CDR3: CATSDQGQPITGELFF.

The chain couples TRBV18 to TRBJ1-1; absent DNA, TCRdb's TRBD1 call cannot be checked. CDR1 and CDR2 from the germline V gene are KGHSH and LQKENI. This CDR3 has 18 residues. This chain's CDR3 is CASSPGETVLPGNTEAFF.

The rearrangement links TRBV6-5 to TRBJ2-2; there is no DNA to check the TCRdb D call of TRBD2. This CDR3 spans 15 amino acids. Looked up from germline, CDR1 is MNHEY and CDR2 is SVGAGI. The CDR3 here is CASSYFGTSAGELFF.

This chain uses TRBV18 with TRBJ1-5. The germline V gene has CDR1 KGHSH and CDR2 LQKENI. The CDR3 has 15 residues. CDR3: CASSPGAGGNQPQHF.

J is TRBJ2-3 and V is TRBV5-1; TCRdb proposes TRBD1, but this gene call is untestable without DNA. The V gene's germline CDR1 is SGHRS and CDR2 YFSETQ. This CDR3 is 13 amino acids long. CDR3: CVSSTQGADTQYF.

V gene TRBV27 combines with J gene TRBJ2-5; with no DNA, the TCRdb D assignment of TRBD1 cannot be verified. The CDR3 totals 15 residues. CDR1 and CDR2 from the germline V gene are MNHEY and SMNVEV (reference sequence). The CDR3 protein is CASSLLTGGRMTQYF.

V usage is TRBV5-5 and J usage is TRBJ2-2; the TCRdb D gene call, TRBD2, has no DNA to confirm it. The germline CDR1 and CDR2 sequences are SGHKS and YYEKEE (reference sequence). The CDR3 has 15 residues. The CDR3 sequence is CASTLVPGGTGELFF.

This chain uses TRBV12-3 or TRBV12-4 with TRBJ2-2; TCRdb selects TRBD1, and the lack of DNA leaves this call unchecked. There are 14 residues in the CDR3. The CDR3 is CASTHYMGTGELFF.

The chain joins TRBV20-1 to TRBJ1-6; TCRdb reports TRBD1, a call that lacks DNA to check it against. Germline lookup yields CDR1 DFQATT and CDR2 SNEGSKA (reference sequence). CDR3 length equals 15 residues. This CDR3 is CSAVTGTGLNSPLHF.

Here the CDR3 reads CASSSSGLSFPYYGYTF. J is TRBJ1-2 and V is TRBV5-1. Germline V gene lookup returns CDR1 SGHRS and CDR2 YFSETQ. This CDR3 region has 17 residues.

J is TRBJ1-3 and V is TRBV20-1; TCRdb names TRBD1, which stays unverified in the absence of DNA. The CDR3 length is 14 residues. Germline V lookup: CDR1 DFQATT, CDR2 SNEGSKA (reference sequence). This CDR3 is CSAFPLTGGNTIYF.

V is TRBV7-9 and J is TRBJ2-3; checking the TCRdb D call of TRBD2 is not possible without DNA. The CDR3 totals 14 residues. CDR1 and CDR2 (germline): SEHNR, FQNEAQ (reference sequence). CDR3 residues: CASSRGTTTDTQYF.

This rearrangement joins TRBV14 to TRBJ1-2; TCRdb lists TRBD1, though no DNA is available to test this call. Per germline, CDR1 SGHDN and CDR2 FVKESK. This CDR3 is 13 amino acids long. The CDR3 spells CASSPDRVYGYTF.

This chain uses TRBV7-9 with TRBJ2-5; with no DNA, the TCRdb D assignment of TRBD2 cannot be verified. This CDR3 spans 15 amino acids. Germline CDR1 reads SEHNR; CDR2 reads FQNEAQ (reference sequence). The CDR3 loop is CASRLLTSRSETQYF.

The chain joins TRBV7-7 to TRBJ2-5; TCRdb calls TRBD2, which cannot be checked without DNA. Germline CDR1 is SSHAT and CDR2 is FNYEAQ (reference sequence). The CDR3 consists of 16 residues. The CDR3: CASSKSRASGQETQYF.

The chain uses TRBV20-1 and TRBJ2-3; TCRdb selects TRBD1, and the lack of DNA leaves this call unchecked. CDR3 length equals 14 residues. CDR1 is DFQATT and CDR2 is SNEGSKA in the germline V gene (reference sequence). CDR3: CSAHRGGGGDTQYF.